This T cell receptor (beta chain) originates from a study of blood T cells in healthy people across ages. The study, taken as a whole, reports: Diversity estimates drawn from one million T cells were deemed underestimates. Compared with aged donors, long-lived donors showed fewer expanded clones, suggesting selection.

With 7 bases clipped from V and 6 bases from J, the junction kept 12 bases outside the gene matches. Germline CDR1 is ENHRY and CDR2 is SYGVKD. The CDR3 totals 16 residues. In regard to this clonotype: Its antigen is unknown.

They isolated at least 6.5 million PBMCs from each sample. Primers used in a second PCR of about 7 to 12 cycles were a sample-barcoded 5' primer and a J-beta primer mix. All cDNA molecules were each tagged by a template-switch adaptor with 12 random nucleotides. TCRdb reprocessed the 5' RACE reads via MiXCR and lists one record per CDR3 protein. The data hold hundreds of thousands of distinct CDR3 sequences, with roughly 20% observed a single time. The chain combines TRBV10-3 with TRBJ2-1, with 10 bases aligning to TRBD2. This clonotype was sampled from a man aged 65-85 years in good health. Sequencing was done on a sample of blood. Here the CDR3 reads CAITYSLAGEVNEQFF. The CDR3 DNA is TGTGCCATCACCTACTCGCTAGCGGGAGAAGTCAATGAGCAGTTCTTC.